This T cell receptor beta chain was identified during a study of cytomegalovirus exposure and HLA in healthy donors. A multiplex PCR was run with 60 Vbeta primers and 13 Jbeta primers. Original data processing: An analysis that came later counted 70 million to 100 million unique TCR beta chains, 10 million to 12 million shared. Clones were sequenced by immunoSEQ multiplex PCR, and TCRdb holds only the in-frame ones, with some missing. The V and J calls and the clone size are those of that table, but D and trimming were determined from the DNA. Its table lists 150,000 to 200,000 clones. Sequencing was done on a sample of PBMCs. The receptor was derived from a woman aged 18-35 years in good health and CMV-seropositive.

CDR3 nucleotides: TGTGCCAGCAGCTCCAGGGTCTCCTACGAGCAGTACTTC. Protein product: CASSSRVSYEQYF. This sequence joins TRBV5-8 and TRBJ2-7; D perhaps matches TRBD1 (5 bases). V was cut by 3 bases and J by 0 bases, with 7 bases left in between. The CDR3 consists of 13 residues. In germline, CDR1 is SGHTS, CDR2 YDEGEE. The complete variable domain, with remaining parts taken from reference TRBV5-8 and TRBJ2-7, reads EAGVTQSPTHLIKTRGQQATLRCSPISGHTSVYWYQQALGLGLQFLLWYDEGEERNRGNFPPRFSGRQFPNYSSELNVNALELEDSALYLCASSSRVSYEQYFGPGTRLTVT.